Below, 9 T cell receptor beta chains from the same sample are listed, as sequenced in a study of T-cell reconstitution after alpha-beta-depleted transplantation in children. This sample's TCRbeta library carried unique molecular identifier barcodes. TCRdb called the PCR reads again in MiXCR, with one record for every CDR3 protein. This table holds around 530,000 distinct CDR3 sequences, roughly 33% found once. The source was PBMCs from the stem cell graft donor, collected from the stem cell graft. These receptor sequences come from a human donor who donated a stem cell graft to a child with aplastic anemia.

There are a few counts of this clonotype. This chain connects TRBV5-1 to TRBJ2-1, with 9 bases lining up with TRBD2. V dropped 3 bases and J dropped 6; count of bases not matched to a gene: 10. The germline gives CDR1 SGHRS, CDR2 YFSETQ. The CDR3 is 16 residues long. In DNA, the CDR3 is TGCGCCAGCAGCTCGCGACTAAATAGCGGGAGCAATGAGCAGTTCTTC. Protein: CASSSRLNSGSNEQFF.

The chain combines TRBV24-1 with TRBJ1-4, with 9 nucleotides matching TRBD1. Trimming took 4 bases from V and 10 from J; bases not matched to a gene: 6. Germline CDR1 KGHDR, CDR2 SFDVKD. The CDR3 totals 14 residues. In nucleotides, the CDR3 is TGTGCCACCAGTGAAGTGGGACAGGGTGGAAAACTGTTTTTT. It is translated as CATSEVGQGGKLFF.

The chain carries TRBV20-1 and TRBJ2-3; TRBD2 agrees at 8 bases. CDR1 and CDR2 from the germline V gene are DFQATT and SNEGSKA (reference sequence). V trimming: 1 base; J trimming: 2 bases; junction bases outside the gene matches: 2. There are 14 residues in the CDR3. CDR3 sequence reads: CSARAGGPTDTQYF. The CDR3 nucleotides read TGCAGTGCTAGAGCGGGAGGGCCCACAGATACGCAGTATTTT.

Only a few counts were recorded for this clonotype. The chain employs TRBV12-3 or TRBV12-4 and TRBJ1-2; unclear D gene. The CDR3 extends over 16 amino acids. V lost 6 bases and J lost 0, with 17 bases in between. CDR3 sequence reads: CASSLSRRDPNYGYTF. CDR3 sequence (DNA): TGTGCCAGCAGCCTCTCACGACGGGATCCTAACTATGGCTACACCTTC.

This rearrangement joins TRBV19 to TRBJ1-1; the D is unclear. The CDR3 is made up of 13 amino acids. V lost 9 bases to trimming and J lost 0 bases, with 11 bases between them. Germline V CDR1 and CDR2: LNHDA, SQIVND (reference sequence). The CDR3: CASAPKMNTEAFF. In nucleotides, the CDR3 is TGTGCCAGCGCCCCCAAGATGAACACTGAAGCTTTCTTT.

This chain links TRBV18 with TRBJ2-5; 7 nucleotides agree with TRBD2. J gave up 5 bases and V 8 bases, and 20 bases lay outside the gene matches. The CDR3 consists of 17 residues. Germline-derived CDR1 and CDR2 are KGHSH and LQKENI. The chain's CDR3 is CASQPSAGVKSAETQYF. DNA of the CDR3: TGTGCCAGCCAGCCATCGGCGGGGGTTAAATCTGCTGAGACCCAGTACTTC. Using reference TRBV18 and TRBJ2-5 for the parts outside the CDR3, the full variable domain is NAGVMQNPRHLVRRRGQEARLRCSPMKGHSHVYWYRQLPEEGLKFMVYLQKENIIDESGMPKERFSAEFPKEGPSILRIQQVVRGDSAAYFCASQPSAGVKSAETQYFGPGTRLLVL.

The chain carries TRBV19 and TRBJ2-1; D is undetermined. The V gene lost 3 bases and the J gene lost 4 bases, with 7 bases spanning the gap. The CDR3 has 13 amino acids. In germline, CDR1 is LNHDA, CDR2 SQIVND (reference sequence). The CDR3 DNA reads TGTGCCAGTAGTATCACGGATTACAATGAGCAGTTCTTC. Its translation: CASSITDYNEQFF.

The chain carries TRBV18 and TRBJ2-2, with TRBD2 as a possible D gene (6 bases). The CDR3 consists of 16 residues. V lost 0 bases and J 1 base, leaving 9 bases between the germline ends. Germline CDR1 and CDR2: KGHSH and LQKENI. In nucleotides, the CDR3 is TGTGCCAGCTCACCACCCGAGACTAGGAACACCGGGGAGCTGTTTTTT. This translates into CASSPPETRNTGELFF.

The rearrangement joins TRBV5-1 to TRBJ2-1, with 7 bases aligning to TRBD2. The CDR3 sequence is 14 residues long. J lost 8 bases, V lost 4 bases, and 9 bases had no gene match. Germline CDR1 reads SGHRS; CDR2 reads YFSETQ. CDR3 bases: TGCGCCAGCAGCCGGAGGGAGGGCCAGGATGAGCAGTTCTTC. It is translated as CASSRREGQDEQFF. Full variable domain (outside the CDR3, taken from reference TRBV5-1 and TRBJ2-1): KAGVTQTPRYLIKTRGQQVTLSCSPISGHRSVSWYQQTPGQGLQFLFEYFSETQRNKGNFPGRFSGRQFSNSRSEMNVSTLELGDSALYLCASSRREGQDEQFFGPGTRLTVL.